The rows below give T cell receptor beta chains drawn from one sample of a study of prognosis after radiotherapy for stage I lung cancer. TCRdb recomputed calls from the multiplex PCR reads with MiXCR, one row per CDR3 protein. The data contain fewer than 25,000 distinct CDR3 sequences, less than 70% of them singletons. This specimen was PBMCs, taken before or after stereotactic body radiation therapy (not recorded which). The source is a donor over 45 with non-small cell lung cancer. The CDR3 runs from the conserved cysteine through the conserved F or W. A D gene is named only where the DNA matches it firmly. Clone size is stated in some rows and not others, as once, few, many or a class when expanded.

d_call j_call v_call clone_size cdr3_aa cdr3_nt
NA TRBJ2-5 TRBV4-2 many CASSQALQNGETQYF TGTGCCAGCAGCCAAGCCCTCCAAAATGGGGAGACCCAGTACTTC
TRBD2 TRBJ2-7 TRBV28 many CASSWGGPGNF TGTGCCAGCAGCTGGGGAGGGCCGGGGAACTTC
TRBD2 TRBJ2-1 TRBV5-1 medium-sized CASSTGTSGTTWEQFF TGCGCCAGCAGCACCGGGACTAGCGGGACCACTTGGGAGCAGTTCTTC
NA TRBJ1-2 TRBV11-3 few CASSSHLEPNYGYTF TGTGCCAGCAGCTCCCACCTCGAGCCGAACTATGGCTACACCTTC
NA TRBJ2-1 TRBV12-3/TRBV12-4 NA CASSLAGGGSEQFF TGTGCCAGCAGTTTGGCCGGGGGAGGCAGTGAGCAGTTCTTC
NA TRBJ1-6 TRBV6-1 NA CASSAPQGGLGSPLHF TGTGCCAGCAGTGCCCCCCAGGGTGGTCTAGGGTCACCCCTCCACTTT
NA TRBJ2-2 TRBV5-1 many CASSFYDRGELFF TGCGCCAGCAGCTTTTACGACAGGGGGGAGCTGTTTTTT
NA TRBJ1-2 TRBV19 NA CATSWTLNYGYTF TGTGCCACCTCCTGGACCCTAAACTATGGCTACACCTTC
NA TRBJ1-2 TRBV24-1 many CATSAGGGHGYTF TGTGCCACCAGCGCGGGCGGGGGCCATGGCTACACCTTC
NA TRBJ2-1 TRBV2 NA CASSVGSVPYNERFF TGTGCCAGCAGTGTGGGGTCAGTACCTTACAATGAGCGGTTCTTC
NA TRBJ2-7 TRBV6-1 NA CASSEGEIPGYEQYF TGTGCCAGCAGTGAAGGCGAAATCCCAGGCTACGAGCAGTACTTC
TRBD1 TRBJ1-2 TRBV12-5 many CASGPGQGNVGYTF TGTGCTAGTGGTCCGGGACAGGGGAATGTCGGCTACACCTTC
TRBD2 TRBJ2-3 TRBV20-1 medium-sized CSAPSLAGVPDTQYF TGCAGTGCCCCGAGCCTAGCGGGAGTACCAGATACGCAGTATTTT
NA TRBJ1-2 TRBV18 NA CASSPSGYLNYGYTF TGTGCCAGCTCACCATCGGGGTATCTAAACTATGGCTACACCTTC
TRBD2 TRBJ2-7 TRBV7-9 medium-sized CASSFPTSGSDEQYF TGTGCCAGCAGCTTCCCGACTAGCGGGAGCGACGAGCAGTACTTC
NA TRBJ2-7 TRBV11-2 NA CASSPFTYEQYF TGTGCCAGCAGCCCATTTACTTACGAGCAGTACTTC
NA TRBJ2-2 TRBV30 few CAWSGGVYTGELFF TGTGCCTGGAGTGGGGGGGTGTACACCGGGGAGCTGTTTTTT
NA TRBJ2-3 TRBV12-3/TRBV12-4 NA CASGIGASDTDTQYF TGTGCCAGCGGTATCGGGGCGAGCGACACAGATACGCAGTATTTT
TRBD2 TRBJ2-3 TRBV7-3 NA CASSLGLASSDTQYF TGTGCCAGCAGCTTAGGACTAGCGTCTTCAGATACGCAGTATTTT
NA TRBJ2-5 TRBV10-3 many CAISESIEGGTQYF TGTGCCATCAGTGAGTCGATCGAGGGTGGGACCCAGTACTTC
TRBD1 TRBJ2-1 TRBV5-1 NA CASSLGSGTGEQFF TGCGCCAGCAGCTTAGGGTCCGGGACAGGTGAGCAGTTCTTC
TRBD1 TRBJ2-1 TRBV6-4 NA CASSGTGGNEQFF TGTGCCAGCAGCGGGACAGGTGGCAATGAGCAGTTCTTC
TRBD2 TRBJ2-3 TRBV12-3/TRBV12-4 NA CASSYGTSGSSGHCGQRRTDTQYF TGTGCCAGCAGTTATGGGACTAGCGGGAGCTCGGGGCACTGTGGCCAACGTCGCACAGATACGCAGTATTTT
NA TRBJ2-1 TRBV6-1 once CASTVELISSYNEHFF TGTGCCAGCACGGTTGAGCTGATCAGCTCCTACAATGAGCATTTCTTC
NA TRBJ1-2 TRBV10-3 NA CATGGVLYYGYTF TGTGCCACGGGTGGGGTCCTATACTATGGCTACACCTTC
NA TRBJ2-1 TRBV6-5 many CASSLSPNNEQFF TGTGCCAGCAGTTTGTCGCCCAACAATGAGCAGTTCTTC
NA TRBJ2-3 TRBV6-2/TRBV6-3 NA CASKGSLLSTDTQYF TGTGCCAGCAAAGGGTCCCTCCTTAGCACAGATACGCAGTATTTT
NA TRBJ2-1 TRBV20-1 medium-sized CSAEWRRPPFYNEQFF TGCAGTGCCGAGTGGAGGAGGCCGCCTTTTTACAATGAGCAGTTCTTC
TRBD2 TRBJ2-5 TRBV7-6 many CASSFGTSGSQETQYF TGTGCCAGCAGCTTTGGGACTAGCGGGAGCCAAGAGACCCAGTACTTC
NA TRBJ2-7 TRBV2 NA CASSRNSPEQYF TGTGCCAGCAGCCGGAACAGTCCGGAGCAGTACTTC
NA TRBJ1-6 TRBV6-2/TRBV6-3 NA CASSEFGGGYSPLHF TGTGCCAGCAGTGAATTTGGGGGAGGGTATTCACCCCTCCACTTT
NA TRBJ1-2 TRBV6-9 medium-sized CASLREGGRSGYTF TGTGCCAGCCTCCGGGAGGGGGGTCGGTCTGGCTACACCTTC
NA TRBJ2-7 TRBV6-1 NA CASSIQYEQYF TGTGCCAGCAGTATTCAATACGAGCAGTACTTC